This TCR beta chain was identified during a study of blood T cell repertoires in COVID-19. Source study methods: Reference gene primer amplification gave nucleated cell count estimates. Assay used: immunoSEQ multiplex PCR; TCRdb lists only in-frame clones, some missing. V, J and clone size reflect that table, while D and trimming were determined from the DNA. Of 90,000 to 120,000 clones in the sample, 80% to 95% were seen once. This sequence originates from a woman younger than 45 with acute or convalescent COVID-19. Sequencing was done on a sample of peripheral blood.

CDR3 nucleotide sequence: TGTGCCAGTAGTCCCCGGGGAGACAGGGGAGCGGATGGCTACACCTTC. It codes for CASSPRGDRGADGYTF. This chain connects TRBV19 to TRBJ1-2; 8 bases line up with TRBD1. The V gene end was trimmed by 5 bases and the J gene end by 6 bases; junction bases not matched to a gene: 14. CDR3 length: 16 amino acids. CDR1 is LNHDA and CDR2 is SQIVND in the germline V gene (reference sequence).